This T cell receptor beta chain was recorded in a study of monozygotic twins with cystic fibrosis. Study overall: Libraries were built from 2.5 to 3.5 micrograms of fragmented DNA using about 16 PCR cycles.

Germline lookup yields CDR1 MNHEY and CDR2 SVGAGI. Trimming removed 2 bases at V and 8 bases at J, with 9 bases between. The CDR3 sequence is 13 residues long. The assay was immunoSEQ multiplex PCR, and TCRdb's table has in-frame clones only and misses some. The repertoire includes 12,000 to 15,000 clones, approximately 98% of them detected once, and roughly 0.44% sits in the top ten. The chain joins TRBV6-5 to TRBJ2-2, with D unresolved. The sequenced sample was blood. The receptor was isolated from a girl aged 2 to 9 with cystic fibrosis. DNA for the CDR3: TGTGCCAGCAGTTACCAGACGTCTGGGGAGCTGTTTTTT. Protein sequence: CASSYQTSGELFF.